The rows below give T cell receptor beta chains drawn from one sample of a study of blood T cells in healthy people across ages. Using its own MiXCR run on the 5' RACE reads, TCRdb lists one record per CDR3 protein. The sample has about a million distinct CDR3 sequences; roughly two fifths are singletons. Sequenced material: blood. The receptors here all came from a man between 18 and 29 years old in good health. The CDR3 runs from the conserved cysteine through the conserved F or W. The D gene is left open where the match is weak.

d_gene	v_gene	j_gene	CDR3aa
NA	TRBV7-9	TRBJ2-1	CASSLDAGIEQFF
TRBD1	TRBV2	TRBJ1-2	CASSASPGQGVYGYTF
NA	TRBV29-1	NA	CSVEAQYGYNEQYF
NA	TRBV12-3/TRBV12-4	TRBJ2-3	CATNPRGLGTQYF
NA	TRBV5-5	TRBJ2-3	CASSLEANTQYF
NA	TRBV28	TRBJ1-5	CASSSPGVGNQPQHF
TRBD1	TRBV12-3/TRBV12-4	TRBJ2-7	CASTRDRSYNEQYF
TRBD1	TRBV20-1	TRBJ2-5	CSAPRQGQETQYF
NA	TRBV7-2	TRBJ2-3	CASSPQTGTSTDTQYF
TRBD1	TRBV5-1	TRBJ2-7	CASSLEGQGAYNEQYF
NA	TRBV3-1	TRBJ2-1	CASTPGAQGGNEQFF
NA	TRBV12-3/TRBV12-4	TRBJ2-1	CASSLEDRTEQFF
NA	TRBV13	TRBJ1-1	CASSLGARWAEAFF
NA	TRBV10-3	TRBJ1-3	CAAGRTGNTIYF
NA	TRBV12-3/TRBV12-4	TRBJ2-3	CANSFHQASTDTQYF
TRBD1	TRBV7-2	TRBJ2-1	CAQQGADNNEQFF
TRBD2	TRBV20-1	TRBJ2-5	CSASRLAGQETQYF
TRBD1	TRBV28	TRBJ2-1	CASTRQGLASYNEQFF
NA	TRBV6-2/TRBV6-3	TRBJ2-1	CASSRRGQFYNEQFF
NA	TRBV7-9	TRBJ1-1	CASSLGTSMNTEAFF
NA	TRBV30	TRBJ2-4	CAWSVQAPIQYF
TRBD1	TRBV6-5	TRBJ2-2	CASRPGQGADTGELFF
TRBD2	TRBV20-1	TRBJ2-3	CSATTGGTASTDTQYF
TRBD1	TRBV20-1	TRBJ1-2	CSALGTGYDGYTF
TRBD1	TRBV5-6	TRBJ1-2	CASSKGQGAYYGYTF
NA	TRBV6-2/TRBV6-3	TRBJ1-6	CASETPRQPSPLHF